These 28 T cell receptor beta chains share one sample of origin, sequenced in a study of control samples from healthy donors and cancer patients. The protocol was immunoSEQ multiplex PCR, while the TCRdb copy is restricted to in-frame clones and leaves out a portion. The table shows about 220,000 clones, with about 93% occurring only once. Sample: blood. The receptors were gathered from a man in his forties or fifties in good health.

The chain joins TRBV3-1 (or the pseudogene TRBV3-2) to TRBJ1-6; weak D call: TRBD1 (6 bases). With 1 base removed from V and 10 bases from J, the gap between germline ends came to 11 bases. Per germline, CDR1 LGHDT and CDR2 YNNKEL (reference sequence). The CDR3 totals 14 residues. The CDR3 spells CASSQVQGESPLHF. In DNA form, the CDR3 reads TGTGCCAGCAGCCAAGTACAGGGAGAATCACCCCTCCACTTT.

The chain employs TRBV13 and TRBJ1-1; D call uncertain. From germline, CDR1 is PRHDT and CDR2 FYEKMQ (reference sequence). The CDR3 loop spans 13 amino acids. V shed 10 bases and J shed 1 base, with 13 bases lying between them. The CDR3 nucleotides read TGTGCCACAGCCATTAAGGGGAACACTGAAGCTTTCTTT. It encodes CATAIKGNTEAFF. Supplemented by reference TRBV13 and TRBJ1-1, the full variable domain reads AAGVIQSPRHLIKEKRETATLKCYPIPRHDTVYWYQQGPGQDPQFLISFYEKMQSDKGSIPDRFSAQQFSDYHSELNMSSLELGDSALYFCATAIKGNTEAFFGQGTRLTVV.

This rearrangement joins TRBV28 to TRBJ2-1, with D uncertain. The CDR3 has 15 residues. Per the germline V gene, CDR1 is MDHEN and CDR2 is SYDVKM. Between the trimmed V and J ends, which lost 2 bases and 0 bases, there was a span of 8 bases. CDR3 loop: CASSLGQSSYNEQFF. The CDR3, as DNA: TGTGCCAGCAGTTTAGGCCAGAGCTCCTACAATGAGCAGTTCTTC.

This clone was seen once. V and J are TRBV5-1 and TRBJ1-3; TRBD1 matches at 7 bases. The CDR3 runs to 14 residues. V was pared by 4 bases and J by 2 bases, with 3 bases of the junction left unmatched. Germline V gives CDR1 SGHRS, CDR2 YFSETQ. The CDR3 DNA sequence: TGCGCCAGCAGCACAGGGGTAGCTGGAAACACCATATATTTT. It translates to CASSTGVAGNTIYF. Complete variable domain (other parts from reference TRBV5-1 and TRBJ1-3): KAGVTQTPRYLIKTRGQQVTLSCSPISGHRSVSWYQQTPGQGLQFLFEYFSETQRNKGNFPGRFSGRQFSNSRSEMNVSTLELGDSALYLCASSTGVAGNTIYFGEGSWLTVV.

V is TRBV19 and J is TRBJ1-3; no definite D call. Trimming took off 5 bases at V and 0 bases at J, with 2 bases between the two ends. CDR3 length equals 12 residues. From germline, CDR1 is LNHDA and CDR2 SQIVND (reference sequence). DNA of the CDR3: TGTGCCAGTAGTCCCTCTGGAAACACCATATATTTT. Amino acids: CASSPSGNTIYF.

The chain combines TRBV21-1 with TRBJ1-1. TRBV21-1 is noted as a pseudogene. The CDR3 contains 14 residues. CDR3 nucleotides: TGTGCCAGCAGCAAAGGGTGGAGGGGTGGTGAAGCTTTCTTT. It encodes CASSKGWRGGEAFF.

The rearrangement links TRBV5-6 to TRBJ2-1; no reliable D call. CDR1 is SGHDT and CDR2 is YYEEEE in the germline V gene. The CDR3 sequence is 12 residues long. V dropped 0 bases and J dropped 4 bases, with 2 bases sitting between them. CDR3: CASSLEYNEQFF. The CDR3 DNA reads as TGTGCCAGCAGCTTGGAGTACAATGAGCAGTTCTTC.

The chain employs TRBV28 and TRBJ1-1; D ambiguous. The CDR3 runs 12 residues. CDR1 is MDHEN, CDR2 SYDVKM, per germline. V was trimmed by 8 bases and J by 4 bases, leaving 11 bases between them. CDR3 sequence: CASRTSVTEAFF. The CDR3 DNA sequence: TGTGCCAGCCGCACCAGCGTCACTGAAGCTTTCTTT.

The chain employs TRBV27 and TRBJ1-2, with a tentative D call TRBD1 (6 bases). Looked up from germline, CDR1 is MNHEY and CDR2 is SMNVEV (reference sequence). V lost 2 bases to trimming and J lost 7 bases, with 11 bases between them. The CDR3 runs to 13 residues. DNA of the CDR3: TGTGCCAGCAGTTTACAGGGGTCCTTTGGCTACACCTTC. Translating it yields CASSLQGSFGYTF.

The chain links TRBV7-9 to TRBJ1-1; D might be TRBD1 (5 bases). V shed 5 bases and J shed 5 bases, with 9 bases lying between them. The germline gives CDR1 SEHNR, CDR2 FQNEAQ (reference sequence). The CDR3 loop spans 12 amino acids. DNA of the CDR3: TGTGCCAGCAGCGTGGGGGAGACTGAAGCTTTCTTT. Translated, it gives CASSVGETEAFF.

This rearrangement joins TRBV9 to TRBJ2-1; no clear D. This CDR3 has 13 amino acids. V was clipped by 0 bases and J by 4 bases, with 5 bases between them. Germline-derived CDR1 and CDR2 are SGDLS and YYNGEE. The CDR3, as DNA: TGTGCCAGCAGCGTAGGCTCTTACAATGAGCAGTTCTTC. Protein sequence: CASSVGSYNEQFF.

The chain joins TRBV12-3 or TRBV12-4 to TRBJ2-7, with 10 bases aligning to TRBD1. J lost 9 bases, V lost 3 bases, and 5 bases had no gene match. This CDR3 contains 13 residues. In DNA form, the CDR3 reads TGTGCCAGCAGTTTGGACCGGGACAGGGGGCAGTACTTC. As protein: CASSLDRDRGQYF.

This clone appeared a single time. V and J are TRBV6-2 or TRBV6-3 and TRBJ1-4, with D possibly TRBD1 on 6 matching bases. CDR3 length: 14 amino acids. Trimming pared 6 bases from V and 6 bases from J, leaving 14 bases between. CDR1 is MNHEY and CDR2 is SVGEGT in the germline V gene. CDR3 sequence: CASSNGGADEKLFF. CDR3 nucleotides: TGTGCCAGCAGCAACGGGGGCGCGGATGAAAAACTGTTTTTT.

The chain couples TRBV4-3 to TRBJ1-6, with 10 positions matching TRBD1. The CDR3 contains 17 residues. The trim removed 4 bases at V and 10 bases at J, leaving 13 bases unmatched. In germline, CDR1 is LGHNA, CDR2 YSLEER. CDR3 in amino acids: CASSLARPGTGVSPLHF. In DNA form, the CDR3 reads TGCGCCAGCAGCCTAGCGCGTCCCGGGACAGGGGTCTCACCCCTCCACTTT.

The V call is TRBV5-1, the J call TRBJ2-5; D tentatively fits TRBD1 or TRBD2 (6 bases each). The CDR3 sequence is 17 residues long. V was shortened by 2 bases and J by 2 bases, with 19 bases between the two germline ends. The germline CDR1 and CDR2 sequences are SGHRS and YFSETQ. DNA of the CDR3: TGCGCCAGCAGCTTCGGACAGCCCGGGGGCCTTCAAGAGACCCAGTACTTC. Its protein product is CASSFGQPGGLQETQYF.

V gene TRBV23-1 combines with J gene TRBJ2-5; tentatively, D is TRBD1 (6 bases). TRBV23-1 is assigned to the ORF class and has an uncertain function. This CDR3 contains 17 residues. Trimming stripped 4 bases from V and 5 bases from J, with 23 bases between. The CDR3 sequence: CASSRHRKARGSETQYF. CDR3 in DNA: TGCGCCAGCAGTCGACACAGGAAAGCCAGGGGTTCGGAGACCCAGTACTTC.

DNA of the CDR3: TGTGCCAGCAGTCCCACCTCCGCAGGCTCTGGGGCCAACGTCCTGACTTTC. It yields the protein CASSPTSAGSGANVLTF. The gene calls are TRBV9 and TRBJ2-6; D remains ambiguous. Deletions cut 5 bases from V and 0 bases from J, with 15 bases between. CDR3 size: 17 residues. CDR1 is SGDLS and CDR2 is YYNGEE in the germline V gene.

J is TRBJ2-5 and V is TRBV11-2; tentatively, D is TRBD1 or TRBD2 (5 bases each). The CDR3 sequence is 13 residues long. The germline V gene has CDR1 SGHAT and CDR2 FQNNGV. V was shortened by 2 bases and J by 5 bases, with 9 bases between the two germline ends. Here the CDR3 reads CASSLSWGETQYF. The CDR3 DNA reads as TGTGCCAGCAGCTTAAGCTGGGGGGAGACCCAGTACTTC.

The J gene is TRBJ1-1, the V gene TRBV9, with 8 bases lining up with TRBD1. V shed 4 bases and J 0 bases; nucleotides not matched to a gene: 11. Germline CDR1 reads SGDLS; CDR2 reads YYNGEE. This CDR3 contains 17 residues. The CDR3 sequence is CASSPGTGVFLNTEAFF. The CDR3 DNA sequence: TGTGCCAGCAGCCCGGGGACAGGTGTATTTTTGAACACTGAAGCTTTCTTT.

V is TRBV9 and J is TRBJ2-3, with a tentative D call TRBD2 (6 bases). The CDR3 extends over 15 amino acids. V was cut by 4 bases and J by 4 bases, with 16 bases left in between. Germline CDR1 is SGDLS and CDR2 is YYNGEE. In nucleotides, the CDR3 is TGTGCCAGCAGCTCACTCGGGAGTTATCCAGATACGCAGTATTTT. Encoded protein: CASSSLGSYPDTQYF.

This sequence joins TRBV10-3 and TRBJ1-2, with D possibly TRBD1 on 6 matching bases. The CDR3 is made up of 13 amino acids. Between the trimmed V and J ends, which lost 10 bases and 4 bases, there was a span of 16 bases. Germline loops: CDR1 ENHRY, CDR2 SYGVKD. In nucleotides, the CDR3 is TGTGCCACGATCAGGACAGAGGGCTATGGCTACACCTTC. Protein: CATIRTEGYGYTF.

The rearrangement links TRBV19 to TRBJ1-4, with 7 bases matching TRBD1. Trimming cost V 3 bases and J 4 bases; bases outside gene matches: 5. CDR1 is LNHDA, CDR2 SQIVND, per germline (reference sequence). The CDR3 has 15 residues. The CDR3 loop reads CASSMQTGINEKLFF. The CDR3 DNA reads TGTGCCAGTAGTATGCAGACAGGGATTAATGAAAAACTGTTTTTT.

This clone was counted once. The V gene is TRBV18, the J gene TRBJ1-4; D ambiguous. The germline gives CDR1 KGHSH, CDR2 LQKENI. Trimming stripped 5 bases from V and 2 bases from J, with 12 bases between. There are 15 residues in the CDR3. The CDR3: CASSERVSTNEKLFF. In DNA, the CDR3 is TGTGCCAGCTCAGAGAGGGTATCGACTAATGAAAAACTGTTTTTT.

This chain joins TRBV30 and TRBJ1-2; 8 bases fit TRBD1. Per germline, CDR1 GTSNPN and CDR2 SVGIG (reference sequence). V gave up 1 base and J gave up 8 bases; unmatched junction bases: 3. This CDR3 region has 12 residues. CDR3 DNA sequence: TGTGCCTGGAGTGCCAGGGGGCGCGGCTACACCTTC. It specifies CAWSARGRGYTF.

The V and J genes are TRBV2 and TRBJ1-1, with D perhaps matching TRBD1 (5 bases). Germline V gene sequence: CDR1 SNHLY, CDR2 FYNNEI. This CDR3 spans 13 amino acids. With 6 bases removed from V and 0 bases from J, the gap between germline ends came to 8 bases. The CDR3 loop reads CASRRGMNTEAFF. The CDR3 nucleotides read TGTGCCAGCAGAAGGGGTATGAACACTGAAGCTTTCTTT.

The V and J genes are TRBV28 and TRBJ1-1; maybe TRBD1 (5 bases). CDR3 length: 14 residues. CDR1 MDHEN and CDR2 SYDVKM come from the germline V gene. V was clipped by 4 bases and J by 2 bases, with 11 bases between them. Here the CDR3 DNA reads TGTGCCAGCAGTTCCCCCAGGGTCAACACTGAAGCTTTCTTT. Residues: CASSSPRVNTEAFF.

The chain uses TRBV24-1 and TRBJ2-7, with 8 bases identical to TRBD1. After removal of 4 bases from V and 6 bases from J, the junction contained 4 bases not matched to a gene. CDR3 length: 13 amino acids. The germline CDR1 and CDR2 sequences are KGHDR and SFDVKD. CDR3 nucleotides: TGTGCCACCAGTGAACGACAGGGGACCGAGCAGTACGTC. Its protein is CATSERQGTEQYV.

This clone was recorded once. The CDR3 spells CASSSLGTERNTIYF. Written as DNA, the CDR3 is TGTGCCAGCAGCTCCCTCGGAACAGAGAGAAACACCATATATTTT. This rearrangement joins TRBV2 to TRBJ1-3; no firm D call. The V and J ends lost 6 bases and 5 bases respectively, with 17 bases between them. CDR1 and CDR2 (germline): SNHLY, FYNNEI. This CDR3 region has 15 residues.